This note documents a single TCR beta chain sequence. These data come from a study of blood T cell repertoires in COVID-19. Whole-study context: Sites in the United States, Italy and Spain provided acute and convalescent COVID-19 samples. PBMCs, B-cell-depleted T cells, or T cells provided the cDNA or gDNA that made up the material.

This CDR3 is built from 15 residues. The V gene lost 3 bases and the J gene lost 1 base, with 12 bases spanning the gap. Germline lookup yields CDR1 KGHSH and CDR2 LQKENI. The assay was immunoSEQ multiplex PCR, and TCRdb's table has in-frame clones only and misses some. This table has around 300,000 clones, 70% to 90% appearing once. This TCR was sampled from a woman aged 25 to 39 who had recovered from COVID-19. The sequencing sample was made of PBMCs or T cells enriched from blood (not recorded which). This rearrangement joins TRBV18 to TRBJ1-1; D is uncertain. CDR3 protein: CASSPSVAANTEAFF. The CDR3 nucleotides are TGTGCCAGCTCACCGTCCGTGGCGGCGAACACTGAAGCTTTCTTT.